This section outlines one TCR beta chain sequence together with its context. Its matching antigen is unknown. This record belongs to a study of blood T cells in healthy people across ages. General observations from the study: A roughly linear age-dependent decrease characterized TCR beta diversity per million T cells.

Together with a sample-barcoded 5' primer, a J-beta primer mix was included in a second PCR lasting about 6 to 11 cycles. A single record per CDR3 protein comes from TCRdb applying MiXCR to the 5' RACE reads. The repertoire holds some 700,000 distinct CDR3 sequences, 20% to 25% seen once, with about 22% in the top ten. Each individual donor underwent a draw of about 11 milliliters of peripheral blood. The CDR3 runs 16 residues. Germline V CDR1 and CDR2: LGHDT, YNNKEL (reference sequence). Trimming took 2 bases from V and 6 from J; bases not matched to a gene: 9. This clonotype was sampled from a man in his 70s in good health. Source material: blood. This chain connects TRBV3-1 to TRBJ1-4; 7 nucleotides align to TRBD1. The CDR3 reads CASSQSERGPYEKLFF. Written as DNA, the CDR3 is TGTGCCAGCAGCCAATCGGAAAGGGGGCCGTATGAAAAACTGTTTTTT.